This record covers a single T cell receptor (beta chain). Its specificity is unknown. The data were obtained in a study of OX40 agonist ivuxolimab in advanced cancers. Study findings and constraints: It was also the case that some nonresponders had low normalized T-cell clonal expansion.

Data came from immunoSEQ multiplex PCR; TCRdb stores just in-frame clones and leaves some out. The table shows around 110,000 clones, with 91% occurring only once. Germline CDR1 is SGDLS and CDR2 is YYNGEE. V was clipped by 4 bases and J by 4 bases; unmatched bases: 9. The CDR3 sequence is 16 residues long. The chain carries TRBV9 and TRBJ2-3; 10 bases fit TRBD2. This TCR was sampled from an adult with an advanced solid tumor such as melanoma, head and neck, liver or kidney cancer. Sample: CD4+ or CD8+ T cells sorted from blood, taken in a trial of the OX40 agonist ivuxolimab. The CDR3 spells CASSPRLAGEADTQYF. Written as DNA, the CDR3 is TGTGCCAGCAGCCCGCGTCTAGCGGGAGAGGCAGATACGCAGTATTTT.